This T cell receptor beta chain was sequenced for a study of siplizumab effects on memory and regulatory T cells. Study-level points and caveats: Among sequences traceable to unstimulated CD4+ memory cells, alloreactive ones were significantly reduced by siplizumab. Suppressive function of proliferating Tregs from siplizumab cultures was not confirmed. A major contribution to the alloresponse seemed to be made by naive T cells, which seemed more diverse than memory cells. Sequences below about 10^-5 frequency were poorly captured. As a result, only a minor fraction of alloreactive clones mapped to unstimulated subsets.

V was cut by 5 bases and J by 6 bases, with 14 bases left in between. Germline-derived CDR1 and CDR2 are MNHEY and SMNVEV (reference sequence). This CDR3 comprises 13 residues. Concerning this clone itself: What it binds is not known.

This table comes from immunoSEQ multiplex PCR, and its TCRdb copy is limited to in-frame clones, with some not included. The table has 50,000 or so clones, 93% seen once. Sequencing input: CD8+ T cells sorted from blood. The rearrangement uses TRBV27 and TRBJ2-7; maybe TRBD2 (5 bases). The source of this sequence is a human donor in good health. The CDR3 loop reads CASSPSGKLEQYF. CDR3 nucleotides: TGTGCCAGCAGTCCCTCCGGGAAGCTCGAGCAGTACTTC.